This is a list of T cell receptor beta chains from one sample in a study of blood T cell repertoires in COVID-19. Produced via immunoSEQ multiplex PCR; TCRdb's table is partial and in-frame only. The data contain some 91,000 clones, over 80% of them singletons. Sequenced material: peripheral blood. The receptors stem from a human donor in a cohort sampled during active COVID-19. The CDR3 runs from the conserved cysteine through the conserved F or W. D genes are given only for firm matches. Clone size is shown for a subset of rows, as once, few, many or a class of expanded clone.

D,V,J,size,length,CDR3,DNA
-,TRBV5-1,TRBJ1-1,-,14,CASRAQGMNTEAFF,TGCGCCAGCAGGGCGCAGGGAATGAACACTGAAGCTTTCTTT
-,TRBV2,TRBJ1-3,-,13,CASSRGSGNTIYF,TGTGCCAGCAGTAGGGGGTCTGGAAACACCATATATTTT
TRBD2,TRBV7-2,TRBJ2-7,-,15,CASSPRTSGTYEQYF,TGTGCCAGCAGCCCTCGGACTAGCGGCACCTACGAGCAGTACTTC
TRBD1,TRBV24-1,TRBJ2-7,-,14,CATSTGTGVNEQYF,TGTGCCACCAGCACCGGGACAGGGGTGAACGAGCAGTACTTC
-,TRBV11-2,TRBJ2-2,-,16,CASSSKGLTNTGELFF,TGTGCCAGCAGCTCAAAGGGACTGACAAACACCGGGGAGCTGTTTTTT
TRBD2,TRBV6-1,TRBJ2-7,few,15,CASSELAGVPYEQYF,TGTGCCAGCAGTGAGTTAGCGGGAGTACCCTACGAGCAGTACTTC
TRBD1,TRBV28,TRBJ1-5,-,15,CASRTDRGSNQPQHF,TGTGCCAGCAGAACGGACAGGGGTAGCAATCAGCCCCAGCATTTT
-,TRBV28,TRBJ2-7,-,13,CASSLGQLGEQYF,TGTGCCAGCAGTTTGGGACAATTAGGCGAGCAGTACTTC
-,TRBV7-6,TRBJ1-5,-,14,CASSLDDGNQPQHF,TGTGCCAGCAGCTTAGACGACGGGAATCAGCCCCAGCATTTT
-,TRBV11-3,TRBJ2-3,-,14,CASGPGLRTDTQYF,TGTGCCAGCGGACCGGGACTCCGAACAGATACGCAGTATTTT
-,TRBV7-9,TRBJ2-7,-,12,CASRVGPGEQYF,TGTGCCAGCAGGGTTGGTCCGGGGGAGCAGTACTTC
TRBD1,TRBV5-1,TRBJ2-7,-,19,CASSYPTRIGQGLSYEQYF,TGCGCCAGCAGCTACCCGACTCGAATTGGACAGGGGCTTTCCTACGAGCAGTACTTC
TRBD2,TRBV7-3,TRBJ2-1,-,15,CASSLQAGGYNEQFF,TGTGCCAGCAGCTTACAAGCGGGAGGTTACAATGAGCAGTTCTTC
-,TRBV20-1,TRBJ1-1,-,11,CSADLGQRAFF,TGCAGTGCCGATCTCGGTCAAAGAGCTTTCTTT
TRBD1,TRBV2,TRBJ2-3,-,13,CASSEVQGDTQYF,TGTGCCAGCAGTGAAGTACAGGGGGATACGCAGTATTTT
-,TRBV6-1,TRBJ2-3,once,16,CASSETAGVLGDTQYF,TGTGCCAGCAGTGAAACGGCAGGGGTTCTTGGAGATACGCAGTATTTT
-,TRBV7-8,TRBJ1-1,-,14,CASSLGIQGTEAFF,TGTGCCAGCAGCTTAGGGATACAGGGCACTGAAGCTTTCTTT
-,TRBV29-1,TRBJ1-1,-,16,CSVDWGGSAVNTEAFF,TGCAGCGTTGACTGGGGGGGGAGTGCGGTGAACACTGAAGCTTTCTTT
-,TRBV5-1,TRBJ2-2,-,19,CASSLAGGLDNTGNGELFF,TGCGCCAGCAGCTTGGCTGGGGGACTGGACAACACTGGGAACGGGGAGCTGTTTTTT
TRBD2,TRBV28,TRBJ2-1,-,14,CASRASGASNEQFF,TGTGCCAGCAGGGCTAGCGGGGCGAGTAATGAGCAGTTCTTC
TRBD1,TRBV27,TRBJ1-5,-,20,CASSLFGTGGDLRGNQPQHF,TGTGCCAGCAGTTTATTCGGGACAGGGGGCGACCTTAGGGGCAATCAGCCCCAGCATTTT
TRBD2,TRBV6-1,TRBJ2-1,once,19,CASSDGSGRVFRWYNEQFF,TGTGCCAGCAGTGACGGTAGCGGGAGGGTTTTTCGTTGGTACAATGAGCAGTTCTTC
-,TRBV5-1,TRBJ2-3,-,16,CASKSRGGEGTDTQYF,TGCGCCAGCAAATCCCGGGGCGGGGAAGGGACAGATACGCAGTATTTT
TRBD1,TRBV5-1,TRBJ1-3,-,14,CASSVDRAGNTIYF,TGCGCCAGCAGCGTCGACAGGGCTGGAAACACCATATATTTT
-,TRBV11-3,TRBJ1-4,-,15,CASSPRENLGKKLFF,TGTGCCAGCAGCCCCCGGGAGAATCTCGGGAAAAAACTGTTTTTT
TRBD2,TRBV13,TRBJ2-3,-,16,CASSPGTSGGFDTQYF,TGTGCCAGCAGCCCAGGGACTAGCGGGGGATTTGATACGCAGTATTTT
-,TRBV4-2,TRBJ2-3,-,15,CASSQAGQGTDTQYF,TGTGCCAGCAGCCAAGCAGGTCAGGGAACAGATACGCAGTATTTT
-,TRBV19,TRBJ1-5,once,15,CASSPLYSSNQPQHF,TGTGCCAGTAGCCCCTTGTACAGTAGCAATCAGCCCCAGCATTTT
-,TRBV7-8,TRBJ1-6,-,16,CASSLAAGVGNSPLHF,TGTGCCAGCAGCTTAGCGGCGGGGGTGGGAAATTCACCCCTCCACTTT
TRBD1,TRBV11-2,TRBJ1-6,-,18,CASSLFRYRGRMSSPLHF,TGTGCCAGCAGCCTTTTCCGCTACAGGGGTCGGATGAGTTCACCCCTCCACTTT
-,TRBV6-4,TRBJ1-6,few,16,CASSTFHPAGNSPLHF,TGTGCCAGCAGTACCTTCCACCCGGCGGGTAATTCACCCCTCCACTTT
TRBD1,TRBV4-1,TRBJ2-1,-,15,CASSQEGTGGNEQFF,TGCGCCAGCAGCCAAGAAGGGACAGGGGGCAATGAGCAGTTCTTC
-,TRBV29-1,TRBJ1-5,-,14,CSVANGQSNQPQHF,TGCAGCGTGGCCAACGGACAGAGCAATCAGCCCCAGCATTTT
-,TRBV7-2,TRBJ1-1,-,18,CASSPRQGSTNLNTEAFF,TGTGCCAGCAGCCCCCGCCAGGGATCTACCAATTTGAACACTGAAGCTTTCTTT
TRBD1,TRBV11-3,TRBJ1-1,-,17,CASSPSNPGQGAAEAFF,TGTGCCAGCAGCCCATCAAATCCCGGACAGGGCGCCGCTGAAGCTTTCTTT
-,TRBV13,TRBJ1-6,-,15,CASSLGAGRDSPLHF,TGTGCCAGCAGCTTAGGTGCAGGTCGCGATTCACCCCTCCACTTT
-,TRBV7-6,TRBJ2-1,-,22,CASSFPRGGGRLDRNSYNEQFF,TGTGCCAGCAGCTTTCCCCGAGGGGGCGGGAGGCTTGACCGGAACTCCTACAATGAGCAGTTCTTC
TRBD2,TRBV2,TRBJ2-1,-,16,CASSELGLAGDNEQFF,TGTGCCAGCAGTGAACTTGGACTAGCGGGGGACAATGAGCAGTTCTTC
-,TRBV6-5,TRBJ1-1,-,13,CATRGGFDTEAFF,TGTGCCACAAGGGGGGGATTCGACACTGAAGCTTTCTTT
-,TRBV28,TRBJ2-1,few,13,CASTTGVYNEQFF,TGTGCCAGCACTACAGGAGTTTACAATGAGCAGTTCTTC
TRBD2,TRBV29-1,TRBJ2-7,-,13,CSAGTSGRYEQYF,TGCAGCGCAGGGACTAGCGGGAGGTACGAGCAGTACTTC
-,TRBV4-1,TRBJ1-5,few,14,CASSPTGGDQPQHF,TGCGCCAGCAGCCCCACGGGGGGCGATCAGCCCCAGCATTTT
TRBD2,TRBV2,TRBJ2-2,few,14,CASGTSGISGELFF,TGTGCCAGTGGGACTAGCGGGATTTCCGGGGAGCTGTTTTTT
-,TRBV2,TRBJ2-1,-,14,CASSEGSHSGEQFF,TGTGCCAGCAGTGAAGGGTCTCATTCGGGTGAGCAGTTCTTC
TRBD2,TRBV10-2,TRBJ2-5,once,13,CASHSGVIETQYF,TGCGCCAGCCACAGCGGGGTGATAGAGACCCAGTACTTC
-,TRBV6-6,TRBJ2-7,few,14,CASRLEISSYEQYF,TGTGCCAGCAGACTCGAAATAAGCTCCTACGAGCAGTACTTC